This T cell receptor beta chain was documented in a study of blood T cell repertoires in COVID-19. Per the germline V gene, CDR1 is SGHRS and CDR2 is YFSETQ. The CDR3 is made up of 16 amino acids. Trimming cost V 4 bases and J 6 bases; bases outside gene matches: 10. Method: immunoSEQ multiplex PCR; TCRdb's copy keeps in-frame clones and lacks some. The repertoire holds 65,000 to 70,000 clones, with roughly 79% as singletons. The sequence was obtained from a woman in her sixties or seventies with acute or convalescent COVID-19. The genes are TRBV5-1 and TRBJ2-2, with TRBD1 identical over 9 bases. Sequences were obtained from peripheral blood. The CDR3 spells CASSPGTGSNSGELFF. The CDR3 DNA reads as TGCGCCAGCAGCCCCGGGACAGGGAGTAATTCCGGGGAGCTGTTTTTT. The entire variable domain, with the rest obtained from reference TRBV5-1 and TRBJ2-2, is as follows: KAGVTQTPRYLIKTRGQQVTLSCSPISGHRSVSWYQQTPGQGLQFLFEYFSETQRNKGNFPGRFSGRQFSNSRSEMNVSTLELGDSALYLCASSPGTGSNSGELFFGEGSRLTVL.